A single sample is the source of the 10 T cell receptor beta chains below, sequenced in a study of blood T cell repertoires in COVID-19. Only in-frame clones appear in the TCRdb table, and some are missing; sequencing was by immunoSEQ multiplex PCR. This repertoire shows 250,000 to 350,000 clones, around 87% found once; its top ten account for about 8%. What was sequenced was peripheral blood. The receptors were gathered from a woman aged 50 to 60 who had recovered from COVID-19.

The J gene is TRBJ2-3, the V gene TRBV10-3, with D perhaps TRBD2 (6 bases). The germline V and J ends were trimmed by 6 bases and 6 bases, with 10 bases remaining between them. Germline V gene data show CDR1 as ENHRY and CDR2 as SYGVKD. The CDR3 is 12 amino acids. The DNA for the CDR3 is TGTGCCATCAGCGGGGGAAGGGATACGCAGTATTTT. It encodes CAISGGRDTQYF.

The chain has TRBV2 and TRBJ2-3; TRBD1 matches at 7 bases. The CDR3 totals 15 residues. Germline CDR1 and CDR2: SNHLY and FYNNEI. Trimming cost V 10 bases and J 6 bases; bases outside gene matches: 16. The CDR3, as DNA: TGTGCCACCCGGGAAAGGGGGCCCTGGGCCGATACGCAGTATTTT. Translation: CATRERGPWADTQYF.

This chain's CDR3 is CASSAFGRGSSYEQYF. CDR3 DNA: TGTGCCAGCAGTGCCTTCGGAAGGGGGTCGTCCTACGAGCAGTACTTC. V and J are TRBV6-1 and TRBJ2-7, with D perhaps TRBD1 (6 bases). Trimming shortened V by 4 bases and J by 1 base, and 17 bases separated the two germline ends. Germline V gene lookup returns CDR1 MNHNS and CDR2 SASEGT. The CDR3 has 16 residues.

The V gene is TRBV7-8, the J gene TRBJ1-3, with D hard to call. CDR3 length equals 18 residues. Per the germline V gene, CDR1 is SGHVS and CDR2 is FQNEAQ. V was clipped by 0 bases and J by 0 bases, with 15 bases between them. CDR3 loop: CASSLARKVADSGNTIYF. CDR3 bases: TGTGCCAGCAGCTTAGCGCGGAAGGTAGCAGACTCTGGAAACACCATATATTTT.

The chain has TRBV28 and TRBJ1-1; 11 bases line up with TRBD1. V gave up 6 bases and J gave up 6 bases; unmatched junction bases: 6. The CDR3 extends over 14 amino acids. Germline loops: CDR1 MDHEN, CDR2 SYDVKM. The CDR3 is CASSSGQGVPEAFF. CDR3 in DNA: TGTGCCAGCAGCTCGGGACAGGGGGTTCCTGAAGCTTTCTTT.

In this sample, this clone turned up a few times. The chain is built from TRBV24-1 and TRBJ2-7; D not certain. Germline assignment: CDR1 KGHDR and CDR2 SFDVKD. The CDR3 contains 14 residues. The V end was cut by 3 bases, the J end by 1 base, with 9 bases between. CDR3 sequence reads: CATSDTDGSYEQYF. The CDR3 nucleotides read TGTGCCACCAGTGATACCGACGGGTCCTACGAGCAGTACTTC.

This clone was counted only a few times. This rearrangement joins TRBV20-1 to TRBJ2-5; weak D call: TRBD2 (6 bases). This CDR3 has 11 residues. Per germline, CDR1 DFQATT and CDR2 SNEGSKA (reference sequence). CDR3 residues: CTFSGQETQYF. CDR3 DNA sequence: TGCACTTTTAGCGGCCAAGAGACCCAGTACTTC.

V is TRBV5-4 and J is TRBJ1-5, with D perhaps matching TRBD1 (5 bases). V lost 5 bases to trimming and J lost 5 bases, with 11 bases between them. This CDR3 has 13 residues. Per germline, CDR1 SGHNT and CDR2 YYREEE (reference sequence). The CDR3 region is CASSPGGDQPQHF. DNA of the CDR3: TGTGCCAGCAGTCCGGGGGGAGATCAGCCCCAGCATTTT.

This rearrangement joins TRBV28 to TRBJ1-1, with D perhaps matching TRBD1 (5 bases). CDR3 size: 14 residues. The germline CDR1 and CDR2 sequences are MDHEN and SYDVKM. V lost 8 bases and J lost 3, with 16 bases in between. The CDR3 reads CASREGPYYTEAFF. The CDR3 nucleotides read TGTGCCAGCCGGGAGGGACCTTATTACACTGAAGCTTTCTTT.

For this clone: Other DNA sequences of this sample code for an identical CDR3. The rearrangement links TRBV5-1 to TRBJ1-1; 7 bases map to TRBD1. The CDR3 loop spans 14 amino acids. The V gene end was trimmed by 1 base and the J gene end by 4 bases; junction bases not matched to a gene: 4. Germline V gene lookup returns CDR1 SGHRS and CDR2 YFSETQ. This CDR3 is CASSLRGRGTEAFF. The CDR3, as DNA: TGCGCCAGCAGCTTGAGGGGGCGGGGCACTGAAGCTTTCTTT.